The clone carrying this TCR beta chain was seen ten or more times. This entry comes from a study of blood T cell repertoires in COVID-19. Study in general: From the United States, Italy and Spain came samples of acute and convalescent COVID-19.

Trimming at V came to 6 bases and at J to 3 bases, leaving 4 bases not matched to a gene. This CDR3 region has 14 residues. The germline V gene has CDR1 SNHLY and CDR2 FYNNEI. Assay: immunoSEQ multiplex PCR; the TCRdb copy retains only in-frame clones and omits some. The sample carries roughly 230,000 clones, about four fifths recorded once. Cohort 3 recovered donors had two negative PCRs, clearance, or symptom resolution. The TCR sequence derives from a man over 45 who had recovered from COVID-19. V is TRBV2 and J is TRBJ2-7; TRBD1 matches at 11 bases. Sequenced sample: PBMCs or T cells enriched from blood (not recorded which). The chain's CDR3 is CASSRTGGDYEQYF. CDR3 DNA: TGTGCCAGCAGCCGGACAGGGGGCGACTACGAGCAGTACTTC.